This TCR beta chain was sequenced in a study of blood T cell repertoires in COVID-19. On the study more broadly: Spain, Italy and the United States supplied samples that represented acute and convalescent COVID-19.

Two negative PCRs, clearance, or symptom resolution were required of recovered Cohort 3 donors. CDR1 LNHDA and CDR2 SQIVND come from the germline V gene (reference sequence). The CDR3 runs 16 residues. Trimming stripped 4 bases from V and 5 bases from J, with 17 bases between. Produced via immunoSEQ multiplex PCR; TCRdb's table is partial and in-frame only. The sample holds hundreds of thousands of clones; 85% to 90% are singletons and the top ten take 2% to 3%. The chain has TRBV19 and TRBJ2-2; no definite D call. This clonotype originated in a young woman who had recovered from COVID-19. The material sequenced was PBMCs or T cells enriched from blood (not recorded which). The CDR3 here is CASSSPGPSPTGELFF. The CDR3 DNA reads TGTGCCAGTAGTAGTCCGGGTCCAAGTCCGACCGGGGAGCTGTTTTTT.